This T cell receptor beta chain was observed in a study of blood T cell repertoires in COVID-19. Trimming took off 2 bases at V and 5 bases at J, with 16 bases between the two ends. Germline V gives CDR1 WSHSY, CDR2 SAAADI. The CDR3 contains 16 residues. TCRdb keeps only in-frame clones here, not all; method: immunoSEQ multiplex PCR. This table has just over 90,000 clones, almost 80% appearing once. Input material: peripheral blood. The rearrangement links TRBV10-2 to TRBJ2-1, with a tentative D call TRBD2 (6 bases). The receptor comes from a human donor in a cohort sampled during active COVID-19. The CDR3 region is CASSEPGQRAHNEQFF. For the CDR3, the DNA is TGCGCCAGCAGTGAGCCCGGTCAGCGGGCTCACAATGAGCAGTTCTTC.